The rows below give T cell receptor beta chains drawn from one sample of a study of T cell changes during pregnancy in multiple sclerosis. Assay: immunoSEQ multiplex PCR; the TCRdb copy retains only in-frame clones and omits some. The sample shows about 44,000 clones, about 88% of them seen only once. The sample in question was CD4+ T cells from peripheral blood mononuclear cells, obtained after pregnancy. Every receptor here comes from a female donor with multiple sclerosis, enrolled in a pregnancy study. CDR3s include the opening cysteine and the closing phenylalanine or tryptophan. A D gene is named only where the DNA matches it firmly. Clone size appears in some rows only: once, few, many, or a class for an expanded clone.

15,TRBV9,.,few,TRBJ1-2,TGTGCCAGCAGCGTAGCTACGGATACAGCTTATGGCTACACCTTC,CASSVATDTAYGYTF
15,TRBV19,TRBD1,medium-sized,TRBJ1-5,TGTGCCACCGAAAGTGGGACAGGGTTAAGACAGCCCCAGCATTTT,CATESGTGLRQPQHF
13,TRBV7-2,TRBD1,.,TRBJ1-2,TGTGCCAGCAGCCCCCGGACAGGGGATGGCTACACCTTC,CASSPRTGDGYTF
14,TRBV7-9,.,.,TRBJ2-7,TGTGCCAGCAGGGCCGCGGGGAGTTCCTACGAGCAGTACTTC,CASRAAGSSYEQYF
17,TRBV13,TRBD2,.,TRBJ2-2,TGTGCCAGCAGCCCCCGGGGGACTAGCGGGAACACCGGGGAGCTGTTTTTT,CASSPRGTSGNTGELFF
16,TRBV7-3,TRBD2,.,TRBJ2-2,TGTGCCAGCAGCCCGGGGGGTGGGAAGGACACCGGGGAGCTGTTTTTT,CASSPGGGKDTGELFF
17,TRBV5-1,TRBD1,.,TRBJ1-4,TGCGCCAGCAGCCTCGCCGGGACAGCTACCATTAATGAAAAACTGTTTTTT,CASSLAGTATINEKLFF
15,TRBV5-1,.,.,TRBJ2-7,TGCGCCAGCAGCTTTACCGGGGAGACCAGCACCGAGTGGTACTTC,CASSFTGETSTEWYF
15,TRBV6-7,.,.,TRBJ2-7,TGTGCCAGCAGTGGAACGGCGGGCCACTCCTACGAGCAGTACTTC,CASSGTAGHSYEQYF
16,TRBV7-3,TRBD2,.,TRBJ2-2,TGTGCCAGCAGCCCCTTTAGCGGGAGCGCAACCGGGGAGCTGTTTTTT,CASSPFSGSATGELFF
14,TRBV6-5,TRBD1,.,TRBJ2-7,TGTGCCAGCAGCCGGACAGGGGCCTCCTACGAGCAGTACTTC,CASSRTGASYEQYF
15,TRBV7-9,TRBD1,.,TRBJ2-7,TGTGCCAGCAGCTCCCCGGGACAGGGGTTCTACGAGCAGTACTTC,CASSSPGQGFYEQYF
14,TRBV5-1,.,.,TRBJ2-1,TGCGCCAGCAGTTGGGGGGAGTCCTACAATGAGCAGTTCTTC,CASSWGESYNEQFF
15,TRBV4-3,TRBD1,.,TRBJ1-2,TGCGCCAGCAGCCAAGAGTACAGGGGTAACTATGGCTACACCTTC,CASSQEYRGNYGYTF
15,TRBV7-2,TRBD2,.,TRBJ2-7,TGTGCCAGCAGCTTAGGGGCGGGAGGGCCCTACGAGCAGTACTTC,CASSLGAGGPYEQYF
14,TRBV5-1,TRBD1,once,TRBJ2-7,TGCGCCAGCAGCTCGGGACAGGGTGGGGACGAGCAGTACTTC,CASSSGQGGDEQYF
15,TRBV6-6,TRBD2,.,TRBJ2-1,TGTGCCAGCAGGGAACTAGCGGGAGTCTACAATGAGCAGTTCTTC,CASRELAGVYNEQFF
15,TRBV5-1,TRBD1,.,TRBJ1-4,TGCGCCAGCAGCCGTTTAACAGGGGTGGAGGAAAAACTGTTTTTT,CASSRLTGVEEKLFF
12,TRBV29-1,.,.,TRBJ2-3,TGCAGCGTTGGGCCCCCCACAGATACGCAGTATTTT,CSVGPPTDTQYF
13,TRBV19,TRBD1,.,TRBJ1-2,TGTGCCAGTGATCGGACAGGGCAACATGGCTACACCTTC,CASDRTGQHGYTF
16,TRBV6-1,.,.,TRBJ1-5,TGTGCCAGCAGTGGGACAGACTCCATTGTCAATCAGCCCCAGCATTTT,CASSGTDSIVNQPQHF
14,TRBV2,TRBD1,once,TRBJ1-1,TGTGCCAGCAGCGGTGGACAGGGCTCCCTTGAAGCTTTCTTT,CASSGGQGSLEAFF
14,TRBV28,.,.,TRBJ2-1,TGTGCCAGCAGTTCTGGACAATTACGCGATGAGCAGTTCTTC,CASSSGQLRDEQFF
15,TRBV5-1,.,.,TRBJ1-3,TGCGCCAGCAGCTTGGATAGCCCCTCTGGAAACACCATATATTTT,CASSLDSPSGNTIYF
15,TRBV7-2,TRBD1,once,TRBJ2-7,TGTGCCAGCAGCTTAGGGGACAGGGGTTCCTACGAGCAGTACTTC,CASSLGDRGSYEQYF
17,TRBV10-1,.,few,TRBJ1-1,TGCGCCAGCAGTGAGAGTATGGTGGGACACACGAACACTGAAGCTTTCTTT,CASSESMVGHTNTEAFF
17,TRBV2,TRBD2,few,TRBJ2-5,TGTGCCAGCAGATTATCTATAGCGGGAGGGCCCCGGGAGACCCAGTACTTC,CASRLSIAGGPRETQYF
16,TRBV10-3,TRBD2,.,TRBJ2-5,TGTGCCATCAGTGGCCTCGGGGGAGCGGGAGAAGAGACCCAGTACTTC,CAISGLGGAGEETQYF
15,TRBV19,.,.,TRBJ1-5,TGTGCCAGCGCGGGGGGGGCGGGGAACAATCAGCCCCAGCATTTT,CASAGGAGNNQPQHF
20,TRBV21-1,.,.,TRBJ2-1,TGTGCCAGCAGCAAAGAAACACCCTCGGGACTAGCGGGATGGGGGGGTGAGCAGTTCTTC,CASSKETPSGLAGWGGEQFF
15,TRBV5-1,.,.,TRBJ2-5,TGCGCCAGCAGCTTGGCCGTCTCCGGAGAAGAGACCCAGTACTTC,CASSLAVSGEETQYF
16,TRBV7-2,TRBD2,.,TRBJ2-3,TGTGCCAGCAGTTCACTAGCGGGGGGGGAGGGAGATACGCAGTATTTT,CASSSLAGGEGDTQYF
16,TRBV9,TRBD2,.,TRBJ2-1,TGTGCCAGCAGCGTACGTTTCGCGGGAGGGGGCAATGAGCAGTTCTTC,CASSVRFAGGGNEQFF
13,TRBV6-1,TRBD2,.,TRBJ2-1,TGTGCCATCGGGACTAGCGGTTACAATGAGCAGTTCTTC,CAIGTSGYNEQFF
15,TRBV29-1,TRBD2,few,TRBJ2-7,TGCAGCGTTGTTGGGGGGACTAGCGACCTCTACGAGCAGTACTTC,CSVVGGTSDLYEQYF
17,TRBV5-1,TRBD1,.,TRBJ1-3,TGCGCCAGCAGCTTGTCGCCCACAGGGGGATCTGGAAACACCATATATTTT,CASSLSPTGGSGNTIYF
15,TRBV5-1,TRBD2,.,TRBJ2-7,TGCGCCAGCAGCAAAACTAGCGAGGGGATATACGAGCAGTACTTC,CASSKTSEGIYEQYF
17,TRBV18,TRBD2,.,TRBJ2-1,TGTGCCAGCTCACCCTACAGGACTAGCGGGATGTACAATGAGCAGTTCTTC,CASSPYRTSGMYNEQFF
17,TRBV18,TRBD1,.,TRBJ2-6,TGTGCCAGCTTTTTGACAGGGGGGCCATCTGGGGCCAACGTCCTGACTTTC,CASFLTGGPSGANVLTF
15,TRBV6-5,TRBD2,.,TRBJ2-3,TGTGCCAGCAGGGGTACTAGCGGGAGACCTAATACGCAGTATTTT,CASRGTSGRPNTQYF
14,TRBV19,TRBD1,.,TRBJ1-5,TGTGCCAGTAGTCAGAACACAGGGGGTCAGCCCCAGCATTTT,CASSQNTGGQPQHF
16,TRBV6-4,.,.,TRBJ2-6,TGTGCCAGCAGTGACTCCCTCGGGGGTGGGGCCAACGTCCTGACTTTC,CASSDSLGGGANVLTF
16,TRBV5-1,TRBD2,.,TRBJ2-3,TGCGCCAGCAGCCCGGGACTAGCGGGAGGGGCAGATACGCAGTATTTT,CASSPGLAGGADTQYF
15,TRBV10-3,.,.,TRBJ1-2,TGTGCCATCAGTGAGTCAAAGGGGGAAGGCTATGGCTACACCTTC,CAISESKGEGYGYTF
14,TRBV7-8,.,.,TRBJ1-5,TGTGCCAGCAGCCCTCAACGCAGGAATCAGCCCCAGCATTTT,CASSPQRRNQPQHF
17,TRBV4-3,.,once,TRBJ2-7,TGCGCCAGCAGCCAAAGGATGAACGGGGCGGGGAGTTACGAGCAGTACTTC,CASSQRMNGAGSYEQYF
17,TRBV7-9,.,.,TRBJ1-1,TGTGCCAGCAGCTTAAAAGGGGGACTACAGAGGAACACTGAAGCTTTCTTT,CASSLKGGLQRNTEAFF
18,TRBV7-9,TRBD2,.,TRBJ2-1,TGTGCCAGCAGCTCAGGGAGGCGGGAGGCAATATCCTACAATGAGCAGTTCTTC,CASSSGRREAISYNEQFF
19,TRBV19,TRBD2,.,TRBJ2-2,TGTGCCAGTACCCTATGGGGGGGACTAGCCTCTGCGAACACCGGGGAGCTGTTTTTT,CASTLWGGLASANTGELFF
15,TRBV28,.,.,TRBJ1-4,TGTGCCAGCAGTTTGTTGACGGGTAGGAATGAAAAACTGTTTTTT,CASSLLTGRNEKLFF
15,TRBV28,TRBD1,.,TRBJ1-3,TGTGCCACCCTAACGGGACAGGGGTACGGAAACACCATATATTTT,CATLTGQGYGNTIYF